This T cell receptor (beta chain) was sequenced during a study of shared clonotypes between healthy human individuals. This clone showed up just a few times. The CDR3 has 13 amino acids. V shed 6 bases and J shed 0 bases, with 9 bases lying between them. Germline CDR1 and CDR2: MNHEY and SVGAGI. Data came from immunoSEQ multiplex PCR; TCRdb stores just in-frame clones and leaves some out. Counted here are 330,000 or so clones, 74% occurring once; the ten biggest clones make up around a tenth. The rearrangement links TRBV6-5 to TRBJ2-7; TRBD1 is a possible D gene (6 bases). The source material was memory CD4+ T cells sorted from blood. The subset: CD45RA-negative fraction. The clonotype originates from a man aged 30 to 39 in good health. CDR3 in amino acids: CASRPDSSYEQYF. CDR3 nucleotides: TGTGCCAGCAGGCCGGACAGCTCCTACGAGCAGTACTTC.